This paragraph covers one TCR beta chain sequence. What it binds is not known. As to time point: after dendritic cell vaccination, including at tumor progression/relapse. All glioblastoma patients lacked an isocitrate dehydrogenase mutation. The primer mix had 60 V beta and 13 J beta primers. Method: immunoSEQ multiplex PCR; TCRdb's copy keeps in-frame clones and lacks some. Seen here are roughly 87,000 clones, around 83% observed once, and the top ten hold about 6.8%. This sample is drawn from a study of glioma-infiltrating T cells after dendritic cell vaccination. About the research overall: Between about 2003 and 2013, patients got autologous tumor lysate-pulsed dendritic cell vaccines. Study results and limitations: Few patients contributed both blood and tumor specimens.

The material was blood, obtained after dendritic cell vaccination. This sequence was found in a human donor with glioblastoma.

The chain's CDR3 is CASSLASGQETQYF. In DNA, the CDR3 is TGTGCCAGCAGCTTAGCTTCAGGCCAAGAGACCCAGTACTTC. The V call is TRBV7-9, the J call TRBJ2-5; D call uncertain. V dropped 0 bases and J dropped 1 base, with 6 bases sitting between them. This CDR3 is built from 14 residues. The germline CDR1 and CDR2 sequences are SEHNR and FQNEAQ (reference sequence). Full variable domain (remainder filled in from reference TRBV7-9 and TRBJ2-5): DTGVSQNPRHKITKRGQNVTFRCDPISEHNRLYWYRQTLGQGPEFLTYFQNEAQLEKSRLLSDRFSAERPKGSFSTLEIQRTEQGDSAMYLCASSLASGQETQYFGPGTRLLVL.